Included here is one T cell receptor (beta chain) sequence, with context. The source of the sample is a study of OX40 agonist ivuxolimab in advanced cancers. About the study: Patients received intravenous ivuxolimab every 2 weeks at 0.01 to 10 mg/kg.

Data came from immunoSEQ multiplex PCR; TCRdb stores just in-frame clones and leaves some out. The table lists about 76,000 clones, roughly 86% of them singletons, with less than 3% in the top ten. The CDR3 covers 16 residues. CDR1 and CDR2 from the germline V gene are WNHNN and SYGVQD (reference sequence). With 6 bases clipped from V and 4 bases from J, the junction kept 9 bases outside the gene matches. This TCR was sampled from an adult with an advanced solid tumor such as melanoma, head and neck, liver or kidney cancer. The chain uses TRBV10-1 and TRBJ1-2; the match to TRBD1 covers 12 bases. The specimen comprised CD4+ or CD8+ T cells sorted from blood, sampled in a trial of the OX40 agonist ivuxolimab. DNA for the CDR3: TGCGCCAGCAGCACTGACCGGGACAGGGGGCCCTATGGCTACACCTTC. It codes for CASSTDRDRGPYGYTF.